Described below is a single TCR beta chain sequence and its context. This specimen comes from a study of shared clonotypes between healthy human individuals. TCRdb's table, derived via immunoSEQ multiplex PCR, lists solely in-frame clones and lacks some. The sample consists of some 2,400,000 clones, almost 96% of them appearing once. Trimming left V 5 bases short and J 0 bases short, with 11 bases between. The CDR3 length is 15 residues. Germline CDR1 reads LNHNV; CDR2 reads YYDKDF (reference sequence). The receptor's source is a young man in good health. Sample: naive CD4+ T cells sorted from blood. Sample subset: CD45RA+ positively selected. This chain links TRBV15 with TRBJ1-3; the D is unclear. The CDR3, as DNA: TGTGCCACCAGCGAGACGGCCATCTCTGGAAACACCATATATTTT. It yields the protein CATSETAISGNTIYF.